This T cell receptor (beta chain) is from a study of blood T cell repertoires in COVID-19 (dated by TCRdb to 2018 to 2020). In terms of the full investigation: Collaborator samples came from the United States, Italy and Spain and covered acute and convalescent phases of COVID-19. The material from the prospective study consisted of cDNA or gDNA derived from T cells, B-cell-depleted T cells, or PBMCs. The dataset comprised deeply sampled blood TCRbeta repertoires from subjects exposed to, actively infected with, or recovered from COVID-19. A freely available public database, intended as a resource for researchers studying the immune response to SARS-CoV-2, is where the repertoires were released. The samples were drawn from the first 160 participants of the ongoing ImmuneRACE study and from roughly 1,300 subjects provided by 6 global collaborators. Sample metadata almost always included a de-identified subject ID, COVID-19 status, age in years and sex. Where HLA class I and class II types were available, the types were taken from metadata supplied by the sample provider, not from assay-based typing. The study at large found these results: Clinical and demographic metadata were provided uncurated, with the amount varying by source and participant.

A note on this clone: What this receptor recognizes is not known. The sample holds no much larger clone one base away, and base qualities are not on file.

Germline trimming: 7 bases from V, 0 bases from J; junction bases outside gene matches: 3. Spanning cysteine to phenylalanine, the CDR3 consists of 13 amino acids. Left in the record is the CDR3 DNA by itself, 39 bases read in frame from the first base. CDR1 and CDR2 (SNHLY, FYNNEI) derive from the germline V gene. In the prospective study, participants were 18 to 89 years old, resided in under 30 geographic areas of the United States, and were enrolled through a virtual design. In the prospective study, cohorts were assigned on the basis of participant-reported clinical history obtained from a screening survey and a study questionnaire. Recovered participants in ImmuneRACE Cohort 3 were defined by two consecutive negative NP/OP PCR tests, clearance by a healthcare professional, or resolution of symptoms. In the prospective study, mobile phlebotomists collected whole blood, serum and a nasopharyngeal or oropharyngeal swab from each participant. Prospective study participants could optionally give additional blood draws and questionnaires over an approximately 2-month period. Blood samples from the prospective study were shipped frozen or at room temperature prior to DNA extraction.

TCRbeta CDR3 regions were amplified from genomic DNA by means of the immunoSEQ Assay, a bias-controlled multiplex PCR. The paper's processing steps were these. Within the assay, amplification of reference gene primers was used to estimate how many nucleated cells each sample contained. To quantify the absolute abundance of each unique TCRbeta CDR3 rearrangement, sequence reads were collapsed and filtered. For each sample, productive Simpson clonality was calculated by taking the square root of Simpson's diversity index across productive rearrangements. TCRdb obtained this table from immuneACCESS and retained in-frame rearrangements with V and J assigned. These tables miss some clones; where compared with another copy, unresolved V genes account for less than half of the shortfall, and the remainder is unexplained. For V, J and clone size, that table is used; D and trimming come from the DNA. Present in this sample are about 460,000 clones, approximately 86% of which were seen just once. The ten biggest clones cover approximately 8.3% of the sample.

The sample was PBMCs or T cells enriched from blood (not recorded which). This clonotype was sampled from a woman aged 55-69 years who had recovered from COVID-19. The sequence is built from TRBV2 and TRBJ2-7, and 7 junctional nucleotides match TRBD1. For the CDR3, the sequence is CASKAGGSYEQYF. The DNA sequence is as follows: TGTGCCAGCAAGGCAGGGGGCTCCTACGAGCAGTACTTC. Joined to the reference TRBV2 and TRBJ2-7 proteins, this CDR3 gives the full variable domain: EPEVTQTPSHQVTQMGQEVILRCVPISNHLYFYWYRQILGQKVEFLVSFYNNEISEKSEIFDDQFSVERPDGSNFTLKIRSTKLEDSAMYFCASKAGGSYEQYFGPGTRLTVT.